The T cell receptor (beta chain) described here comes from a study of blood T cell repertoires in COVID-19. This clone has just a few counts. Donors were grouped by their self-reported clinical history. Sequencing used immunoSEQ multiplex PCR; TCRdb keeps in-frame clones, though not all of them. The sample lists around 300,000 clones, roughly 90% seen once, with over 3.5% in the top ten. With V trimmed by 0 bases and J by 2 bases, 3 bases remained unmatched. This CDR3 has 15 residues. In germline, CDR1 is LNHNV, CDR2 YYDKDF (reference sequence). The sequence derives from a woman aged 18-29 years with acute COVID-19. The genes are TRBV15 and TRBJ1-1; 7 nucleotides match TRBD1. Input material: PBMCs or T cells enriched from blood (not recorded which). CDR3: CATSRERQGNTEAFF. The DNA for the CDR3 is TGTGCCACCAGCAGAGAAAGACAGGGAAACACTGAAGCTTTCTTT.